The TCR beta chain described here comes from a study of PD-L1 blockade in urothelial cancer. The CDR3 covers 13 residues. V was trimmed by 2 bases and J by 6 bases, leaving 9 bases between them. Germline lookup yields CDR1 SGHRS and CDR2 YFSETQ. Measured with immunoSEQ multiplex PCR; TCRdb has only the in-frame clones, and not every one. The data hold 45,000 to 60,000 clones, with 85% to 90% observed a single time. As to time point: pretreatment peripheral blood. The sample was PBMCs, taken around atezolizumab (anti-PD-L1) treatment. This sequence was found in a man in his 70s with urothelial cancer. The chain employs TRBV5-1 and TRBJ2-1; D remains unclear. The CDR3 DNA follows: TGCGCCAGCAGCTTCACCTATGGCAATGAGCAGTTCTTC. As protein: CASSFTYGNEQFF.